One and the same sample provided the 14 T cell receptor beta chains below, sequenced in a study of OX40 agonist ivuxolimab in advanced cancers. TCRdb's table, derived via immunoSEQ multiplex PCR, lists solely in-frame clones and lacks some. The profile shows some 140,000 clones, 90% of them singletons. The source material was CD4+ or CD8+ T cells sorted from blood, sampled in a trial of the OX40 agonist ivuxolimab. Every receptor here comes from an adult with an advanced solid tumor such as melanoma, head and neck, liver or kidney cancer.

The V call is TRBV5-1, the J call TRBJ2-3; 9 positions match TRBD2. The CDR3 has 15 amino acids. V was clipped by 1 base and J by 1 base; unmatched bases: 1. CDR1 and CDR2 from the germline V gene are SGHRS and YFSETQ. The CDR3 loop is CASSLQRGGTDTQYF. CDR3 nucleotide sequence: TGCGCCAGCAGCTTGCAGCGGGGGGGCACAGATACGCAGTATTTT.

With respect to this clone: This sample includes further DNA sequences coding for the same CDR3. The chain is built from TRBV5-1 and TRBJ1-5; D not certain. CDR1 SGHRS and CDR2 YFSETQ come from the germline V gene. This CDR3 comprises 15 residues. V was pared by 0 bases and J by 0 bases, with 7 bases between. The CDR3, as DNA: TGCGCCAGCAGCTTGGGTACCGTTAGCAATCAGCCCCAGCATTTT. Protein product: CASSLGTVSNQPQHF. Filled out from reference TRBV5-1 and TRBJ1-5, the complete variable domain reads KAGVTQTPRYLIKTRGQQVTLSCSPISGHRSVSWYQQTPGQGLQFLFEYFSETQRNKGNFPGRFSGRQFSNSRSEMNVSTLELGDSALYLCASSLGTVSNQPQHFGDGTRLSIL.

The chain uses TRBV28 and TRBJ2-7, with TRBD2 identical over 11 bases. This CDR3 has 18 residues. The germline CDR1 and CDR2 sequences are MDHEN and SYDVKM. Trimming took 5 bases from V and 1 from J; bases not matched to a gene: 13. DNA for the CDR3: TGTGCCAGCAGTACGTACCGGTTACTAGCGGGGGTATCCTACGAGCAGTACTTC. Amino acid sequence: CASSTYRLLAGVSYEQYF.

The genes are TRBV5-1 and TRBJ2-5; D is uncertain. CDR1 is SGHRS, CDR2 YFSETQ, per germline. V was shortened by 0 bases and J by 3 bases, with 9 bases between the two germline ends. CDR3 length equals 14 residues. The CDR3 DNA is TGCGCCAGCAGCTTGGTTTCAGGCGAAGAGACCCAGTACTTC. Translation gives CASSLVSGEETQYF.

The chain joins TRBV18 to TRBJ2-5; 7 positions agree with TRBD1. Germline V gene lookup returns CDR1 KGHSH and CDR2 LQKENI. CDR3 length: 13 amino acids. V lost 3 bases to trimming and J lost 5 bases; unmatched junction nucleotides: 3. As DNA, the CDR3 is TGTGCCAGCTCACCGGCAGGGGGTGAGACCCAGTACTTC. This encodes CASSPAGGETQYF. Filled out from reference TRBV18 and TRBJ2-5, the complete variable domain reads NAGVMQNPRHLVRRRGQEARLRCSPMKGHSHVYWYRQLPEEGLKFMVYLQKENIIDESGMPKERFSAEFPKEGPSILRIQQVVRGDSAAYFCASSPAGGETQYFGPGTRLLVL.

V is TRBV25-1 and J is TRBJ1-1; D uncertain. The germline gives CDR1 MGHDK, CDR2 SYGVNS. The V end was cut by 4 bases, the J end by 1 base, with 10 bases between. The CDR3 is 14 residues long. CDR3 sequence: CASSGAGWNTEAFF. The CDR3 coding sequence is TGTGCCAGCAGTGGCGCAGGTTGGAACACTGAAGCTTTCTTT.

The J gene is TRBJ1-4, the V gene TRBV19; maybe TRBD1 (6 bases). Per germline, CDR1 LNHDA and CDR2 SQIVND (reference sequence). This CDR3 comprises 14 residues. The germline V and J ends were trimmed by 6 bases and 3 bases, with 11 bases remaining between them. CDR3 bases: TGTGCCAGTAGGAAGGCAGGGGCTAATGAAAAACTGTTTTTT. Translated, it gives CASRKAGANEKLFF.

The CDR3 here is CASSLGRASGNYEQYF. CDR3 nucleotides: TGTGCCAGCAGCTTGGGTCGGGCTAGCGGGAACTACGAGCAGTACTTC. This sequence joins TRBV5-4 and TRBJ2-5; 9 positions match TRBD2. Matching the DNA end better, TRBJ2-7 makes the J call doubtful. Looked up from germline, CDR1 is SGHNT and CDR2 is YYREEE (reference sequence). The CDR3 sequence is 16 residues long.

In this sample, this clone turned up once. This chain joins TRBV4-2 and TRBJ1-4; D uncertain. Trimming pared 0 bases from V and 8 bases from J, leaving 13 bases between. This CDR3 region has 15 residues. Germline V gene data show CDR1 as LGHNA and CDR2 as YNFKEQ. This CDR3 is CASSQDRGGLEKLFF. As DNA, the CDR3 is TGTGCCAGCAGCCAAGATAGAGGCGGCCTGGAAAAACTGTTTTTT.

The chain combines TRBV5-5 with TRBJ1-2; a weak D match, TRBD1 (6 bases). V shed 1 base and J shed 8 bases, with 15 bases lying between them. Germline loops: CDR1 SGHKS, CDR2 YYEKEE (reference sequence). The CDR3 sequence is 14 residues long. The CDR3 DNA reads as TGTGCCAGCAGCTTGCAAGGCCAGGGGCCCGGCTACACCTTC. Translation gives CASSLQGQGPGYTF.

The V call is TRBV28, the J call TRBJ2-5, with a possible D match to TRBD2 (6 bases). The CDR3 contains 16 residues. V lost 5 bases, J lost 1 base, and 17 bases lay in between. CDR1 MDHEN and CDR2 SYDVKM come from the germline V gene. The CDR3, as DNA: TGTGCCAGCAGTGAGACTAGTCCTCTGTCCCAAGAGACCCAGTACTTC. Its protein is CASSETSPLSQETQYF.

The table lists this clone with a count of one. The chain's CDR3 is CASSLIGTGGNQPQHF. DNA for the CDR3: TGTGCCAGCAGTTTAATAGGGACAGGGGGGAACCAGCCCCAGCATTTT. The chain joins TRBV27 to TRBJ1-5; TRBD1 aligns across 11 bases. From germline, CDR1 is MNHEY and CDR2 SMNVEV (reference sequence). CDR3 length: 16 residues. Germline trimming cut 2 bases from V and 7 bases from J; bases unmatched to any gene: 7.

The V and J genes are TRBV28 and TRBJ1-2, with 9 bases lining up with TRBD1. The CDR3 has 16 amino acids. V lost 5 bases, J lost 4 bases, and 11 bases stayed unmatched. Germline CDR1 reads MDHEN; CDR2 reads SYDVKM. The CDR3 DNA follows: TGTGCCAGCAGTGCCCCGGACAGGGGAAGGGTCTATGGCTACACCTTC. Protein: CASSAPDRGRVYGYTF.

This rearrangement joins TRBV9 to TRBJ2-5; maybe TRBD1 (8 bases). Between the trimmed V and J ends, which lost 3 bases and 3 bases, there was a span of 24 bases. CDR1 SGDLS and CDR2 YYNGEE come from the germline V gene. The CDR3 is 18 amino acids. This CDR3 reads CASSAPLAVGQVEETQYF. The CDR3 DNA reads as TGTGCCAGCAGCGCCCCCCTAGCGGTGGGACAGGTCGAAGAGACCCAGTACTTC.